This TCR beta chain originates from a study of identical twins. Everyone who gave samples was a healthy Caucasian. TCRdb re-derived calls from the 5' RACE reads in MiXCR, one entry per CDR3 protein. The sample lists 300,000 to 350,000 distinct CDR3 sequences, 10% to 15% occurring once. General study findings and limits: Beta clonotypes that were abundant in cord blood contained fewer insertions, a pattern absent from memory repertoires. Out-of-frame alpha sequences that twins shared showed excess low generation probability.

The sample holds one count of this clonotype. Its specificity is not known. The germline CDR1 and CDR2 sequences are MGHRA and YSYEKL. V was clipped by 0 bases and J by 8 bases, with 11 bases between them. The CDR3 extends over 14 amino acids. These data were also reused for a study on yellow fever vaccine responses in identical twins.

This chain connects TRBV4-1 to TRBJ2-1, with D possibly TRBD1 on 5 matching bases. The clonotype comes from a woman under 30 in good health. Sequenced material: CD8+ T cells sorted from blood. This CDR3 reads CASSQDEDNDEQFF. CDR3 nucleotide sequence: TGCGCCAGCAGCCAAGATGAGGACAACGATGAGCAGTTCTTC.